The clone carrying this T cell receptor beta chain was found a few times. What it binds is not known. TCRdb reanalysed the RT-PCR reads using MiXCR and keeps one entry per CDR3 protein. This sample carries 400,000 to 650,000 distinct CDR3 sequences, around 7.9% of them seen once, and the ten largest clones take around 13%. This sample was taken from a study of response to subunit inactivated influenza vaccine. Study-level findings and limits: That few new T cells are recruited by each seasonal influenza vaccination was the authors' suggestion.

The V and J ends lost 1 base and 12 bases, in that order; junction bases with no gene match: 4. This CDR3 contains 14 residues. The V and J genes are TRBV12-3 or TRBV12-4 and TRBJ2-2, with 11 bases identical to TRBD2. The TCR originated in a man aged 50 to 69 who received an inactivated influenza vaccine. The sequencing here drew on PBMCs from blood, taken 23 months after vaccination. CDR3 protein: CASSLELAGAKLFF. CDR3 DNA sequence: TGTGCCAGCAGTTTAGAACTAGCGGGGGCCAAGCTGTTTTTT.